The 8 T cell receptor beta chains below were found in one sample sequenced in a study of shared clonotypes between healthy human individuals. Naive-designated CD8 cells lacked CD45RO, were positively enriched for CCR7, and omitted terminally differentiated effector memory CD45RA+ cells. Only in-frame clones appear in the TCRdb table, and some are missing; sequencing was by immunoSEQ multiplex PCR. The sample yields some 740,000 clones, about 92% seen once. Sequencing was performed on naive CD8+ T cells sorted from blood. The source is a man aged 25 to 40 in good health.

CDR3 residues: CASSLAGESTWEAFF. CDR3 bases: TGTGCCAGCAGCTTAGCGGGGGAGTCAACATGGGAAGCTTTCTTT. The chain has TRBV7-9 and TRBJ1-1; weak D call: TRBD1 (5 bases). The V gene's germline CDR1 is SEHNR and CDR2 FQNEAQ (reference sequence). The length of the CDR3 is 15 residues. V was pared by 0 bases and J by 8 bases, with 16 bases between.

A single count supports this clone. This chain joins TRBV19 and TRBJ2-7; 9 bases map to TRBD1. CDR3 length equals 17 residues. Trimming took 1 base from V and 2 from J; bases not matched to a gene: 9. Germline V lookup: CDR1 LNHDA, CDR2 SQIVND (reference sequence). In DNA form, the CDR3 reads TGTGCCAGTAGTATAGGTCCAACCGGGACAGGGACCTACGAGCAGTACTTC. This encodes CASSIGPTGTGTYEQYF.

V and J are TRBV7-6 and TRBJ1-5; no definite D call. The V end lost 4 bases, the J end lost 7 bases, and 11 bases lay between the germline ends. Germline loops: CDR1 SGHVS, CDR2 FNYEAQ. This CDR3 region has 13 residues. CDR3 region: CASSSRVRQPQHF. CDR3 in DNA: TGTGCCAGCAGCTCAAGGGTGAGGCAGCCCCAGCATTTT. Full variable domain (rest looked up from reference TRBV7-6 and TRBJ1-5): GAGVSQSPRYKVTKRGQDVALRCDPISGHVSLYWYRQALGQGPEFLTYFNYEAQQDKSGLPNDRFSAERPEGSISTLTIQRTEQRDSAMYRCASSSRVRQPQHFGDGTRLSIL.

The chain has TRBV2 and TRBJ2-1; D remains unclear. The V and J ends lost 8 bases and 7 bases respectively, with 9 bases between them. Per the germline V gene, CDR1 is SNHLY and CDR2 is FYNNEI. This CDR3 has 11 amino acids. The CDR3 sequence: CASLTRNEQFF. CDR3 nucleotides: TGTGCCAGCCTTACCCGGAATGAGCAGTTCTTC.

J is TRBJ2-3 and V is TRBV29-1; 8 positions agree with TRBD1. V shed 2 bases and J 5 bases; nucleotides not matched to a gene: 15. This CDR3 spans 17 amino acids. Germline V gene lookup returns CDR1 SQVTM and CDR2 ANQGSEA. As DNA, the CDR3 is TGCAGCGTTGAAACACGGGCAGGGGGCTCTGTTCTAGATACGCAGTATTTT. Amino acid sequence: CSVETRAGGSVLDTQYF.

The CDR3 loop reads CASSISGGAYEQYF. The CDR3 DNA reads TGTGCCAGCAGTATAAGCGGGGGAGCCTACGAGCAGTACTTC. The chain recombines TRBV27 with TRBJ2-7; 8 bases are a match to TRBD2. The CDR3 consists of 14 residues. Germline-derived CDR1 and CDR2 are MNHEY and SMNVEV (reference sequence). The V segment lost 5 bases and the J segment 2 bases; nucleotides outside the gene matches: 5.

This clone was seen more than once but under ten times. The V gene is TRBV19, the J gene TRBJ1-5; TRBD1 matches at 8 bases. J was trimmed by 2 bases and V by 9 bases; bases with no gene match: 9. In germline, CDR1 is LNHDA, CDR2 SQIVND (reference sequence). The CDR3 totals 15 residues. As DNA, the CDR3 is TGTGCCAGCATCAGGACAGGGTATGGCAATCAGCCCCAGCATTTT. It codes for CASIRTGYGNQPQHF.

This chain links TRBV19 with TRBJ2-3, with D uncertain. The length of the CDR3 is 13 residues. The V end was cut by 3 bases, the J end by 0 bases, with 4 bases between. The germline gives CDR1 LNHDA, CDR2 SQIVND (reference sequence). CDR3 sequence reads: CASSMWSTDTQYF. DNA for the CDR3: TGTGCCAGTAGTATGTGGAGCACAGATACGCAGTATTTT.